The 8 T cell receptor beta chains presented below share a single source sample, sequenced in a study of PD-L1 blockade in urothelial cancer. Measured with immunoSEQ multiplex PCR; TCRdb has only the in-frame clones, and not every one. Counted here are tens of thousands of clones, roughly 86% occurring once; the ten biggest clones make up roughly 2.8%. This sample comprised PBMCs, obtained around atezolizumab (anti-PD-L1) treatment. These TCRs come from a man aged 65 to 85 with urothelial cancer.

The genes are TRBV19 and TRBJ2-7; TRBD2 matches at 7 bases. CDR3 length: 16 residues. After removal of 5 bases from V and 2 bases from J, the junction contained 12 bases not matched to a gene. Germline CDR1 is LNHDA and CDR2 is SQIVND (reference sequence). The CDR3 spells CASSPGGRGGTYEQYF. For the CDR3, the DNA is TGTGCCAGTAGTCCCGGAGGGAGGGGTGGTACCTACGAGCAGTACTTC. The full variable domain, with the rest looked up from reference TRBV19 and TRBJ2-7, is DGGITQSPKYLFRKEGQNVTLSCEQNLNHDAMYWYRQDPGQGLRLIYYSQIVNDFQKGDIAEGYSVSREKKESFPLTVTSAQKNPTAFYLCASSPGGRGGTYEQYFGPGTRLTVT.

V gene TRBV6-4 combines with J gene TRBJ2-2, with 9 bases that match TRBD2. CDR1 is MRHNA, CDR2 SNTAGT, per germline. CDR3 length equals 17 residues. Trimming cost V 5 bases and J 0 bases; bases outside gene matches: 7. The CDR3 DNA reads TGTGCCAGCAGTCGGACTAGCGCTAACACGAACACCGGGGAGCTGTTTTTT. Protein product: CASSRTSANTNTGELFF.

This chain joins TRBV27 and TRBJ2-6; 10 bases match TRBD1. From germline, CDR1 is MNHEY and CDR2 SMNVEV (reference sequence). V gave up 0 bases and J gave up 1 base; unmatched junction bases: 3. This CDR3 has 18 amino acids. CDR3 nucleotides: TGTGCCAGCAGTTTATCGGGACAGGGGACGTCTGGGGCCAACGTCCTGACTTTC. This encodes CASSLSGQGTSGANVLTF. Using reference TRBV27 and TRBJ2-6 for the parts outside the CDR3, the full variable domain is EAQVTQNPRYLITVTGKKLTVTCSQNMNHEYMSWYRQDPGLGLRQIYYSMNVEVTDKGDVPEGYKVSRKEKRNFPLILESPSPNQTSLYFCASSLSGQGTSGANVLTFGAGSRLTVL.

V usage is TRBV9 and J usage is TRBJ2-3, with D possibly TRBD2 on 5 matching bases. Trimming took off 3 bases at V and 5 bases at J, with 10 bases between the two ends. This CDR3 has 13 amino acids. CDR1 is SGDLS, CDR2 YYNGEE, per germline. This chain's CDR3 is CASSALLEDTQYF. DNA for the CDR3: TGTGCCAGCAGCGCTTTACTAGAAGATACGCAGTATTTT.

This clone has only one observation. The chain links TRBV19 to TRBJ2-1, with D possibly being TRBD2 (6 bases). CDR3 length: 17 amino acids. V lost 4 bases to trimming and J lost 0 bases, with 16 bases between them. Germline V CDR1 and CDR2: LNHDA, SQIVND (reference sequence). The CDR3 region is CASSTAPGRSSYNEQFF. CDR3 in DNA: TGTGCCAGTAGTACCGCCCCCGGGAGAAGCTCCTACAATGAGCAGTTCTTC. Complete variable domain (other parts from reference TRBV19 and TRBJ2-1): DGGITQSPKYLFRKEGQNVTLSCEQNLNHDAMYWYRQDPGQGLRLIYYSQIVNDFQKGDIAEGYSVSREKKESFPLTVTSAQKNPTAFYLCASSTAPGRSSYNEQFFGPGTRLTVL.

This clone was picked up a small number of times. The CDR3: CASSLRTDIYGYTF. In DNA, the CDR3 is TGTGCCAGCAGCCTCCGGACAGACATCTATGGCTACACCTTC. This chain uses TRBV7-8 with TRBJ1-2; tentative D call: TRBD1 (6 bases). Germline CDR1 reads SGHVS; CDR2 reads FQNEAQ. The CDR3 runs to 14 residues. With 5 bases removed from V and 4 bases from J, the gap between germline ends came to 14 bases.

The rearrangement joins TRBV18 to TRBJ1-2, with D perhaps TRBD1 (5 bases). The CDR3 consists of 13 residues. Germline V gene data show CDR1 as KGHSH and CDR2 as LQKENI. V was trimmed by 1 base and J by 6 bases, leaving 9 bases between them. The CDR3 is CASSPQGSNGYTF. CDR3 sequence (DNA): TGTGCCAGCTCACCACAGGGGTCGAATGGCTACACCTTC.

This clone came up a few times. The J gene is TRBJ1-4, the V gene TRBV7-6, with 7 bases aligning to TRBD1. Per the germline V gene, CDR1 is SGHVS and CDR2 is FNYEAQ. V lost 5 bases to trimming and J lost 6 bases; unmatched junction nucleotides: 12. This CDR3 has 16 amino acids. For the CDR3, the DNA is TGTGCCAGCAGCCGTAGGGGCGGGCAGGGGGATGAAAAACTGTTTTTT. Encoded protein: CASSRRGGQGDEKLFF.